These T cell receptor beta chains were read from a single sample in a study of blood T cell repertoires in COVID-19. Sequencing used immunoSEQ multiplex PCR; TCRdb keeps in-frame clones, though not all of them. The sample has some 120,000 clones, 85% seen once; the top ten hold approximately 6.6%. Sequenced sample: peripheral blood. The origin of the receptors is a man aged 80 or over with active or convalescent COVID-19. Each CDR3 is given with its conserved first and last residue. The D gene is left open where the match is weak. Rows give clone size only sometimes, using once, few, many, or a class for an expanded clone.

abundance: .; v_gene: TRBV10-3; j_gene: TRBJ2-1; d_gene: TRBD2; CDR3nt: TGTGCCATCAGTGGGCGGGGGGAACACGGGGATGAGCAGTTCTTC; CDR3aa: CAISGRGEHGDEQFF
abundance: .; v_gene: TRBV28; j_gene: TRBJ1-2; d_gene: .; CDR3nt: TGTGCCAGCAGTCCAGACAGCTATGGCTACACCTTC; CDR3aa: CASSPDSYGYTF
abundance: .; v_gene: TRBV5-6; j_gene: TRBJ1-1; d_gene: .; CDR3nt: TGTGCCAGCAGCTTGGGGGACGACAGGCGTGAAGCTTTCTTT; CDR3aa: CASSLGDDRREAFF
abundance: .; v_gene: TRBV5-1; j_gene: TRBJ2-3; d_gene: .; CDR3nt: TGCGCCAGCAGCGGAACGACAGCAGCCACAGATACGCAGTATTTT; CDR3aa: CASSGTTAATDTQYF
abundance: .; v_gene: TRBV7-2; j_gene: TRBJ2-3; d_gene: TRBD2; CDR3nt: TGTGCCAGCAGCTTCGGCGGGAGGGCCGTGATAGATACGCAGTATTTT; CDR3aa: CASSFGGRAVIDTQYF
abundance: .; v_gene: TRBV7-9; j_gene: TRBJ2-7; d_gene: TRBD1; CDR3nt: TGTGCCAGCAGCTTACAGGCGGGACAGGGGGAAGGCGAGCAGTACTTC; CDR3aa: CASSLQAGQGEGEQYF
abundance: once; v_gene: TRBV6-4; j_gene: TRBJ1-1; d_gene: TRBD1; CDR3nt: TGTGCCAGCAGAGAAGACAGGGGTGGCACTGAAGCTTTCTTT; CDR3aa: CASREDRGGTEAFF
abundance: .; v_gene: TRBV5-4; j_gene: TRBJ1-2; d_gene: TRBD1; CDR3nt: TGTGCCAGCAACCCTGACAGGGCCTATGGCTACACCTTC; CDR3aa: CASNPDRAYGYTF
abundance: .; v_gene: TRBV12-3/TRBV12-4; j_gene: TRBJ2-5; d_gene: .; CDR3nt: TGTGCCAGCAGTTGGAGCGCAGAGACCCAGTACTTC; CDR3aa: CASSWSAETQYF
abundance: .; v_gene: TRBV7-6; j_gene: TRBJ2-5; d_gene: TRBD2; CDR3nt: TGTGCCAGCAGCTTAGCGCCCGGGGGGGTCCGGGAGACCCAGTACTTC; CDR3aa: CASSLAPGGVRETQYF
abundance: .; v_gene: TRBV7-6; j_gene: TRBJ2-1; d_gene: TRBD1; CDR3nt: TGTGCCAGCAGCCCAAGTGCTCGGGACAGGGTTCGCAATGAGCAGTTCTTC; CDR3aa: CASSPSARDRVRNEQFF
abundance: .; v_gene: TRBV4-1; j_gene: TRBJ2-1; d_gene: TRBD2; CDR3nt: TGCGCCAGCAGCCCCCTCCCGGGACTAAATGAGCAGTTCTTC; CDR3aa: CASSPLPGLNEQFF
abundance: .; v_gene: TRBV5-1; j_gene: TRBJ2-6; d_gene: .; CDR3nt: TGCGCCAGCAGCCCCACGGTTCGGGGGGCCCGCTCTGGGGCCAACGTCCTGACTTTC; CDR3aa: CASSPTVRGARSGANVLTF
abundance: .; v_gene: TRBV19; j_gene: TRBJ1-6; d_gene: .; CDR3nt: TGTGCCAGTGGAAGGACAGATTACTCACCCCTCCACTTT; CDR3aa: CASGRTDYSPLHF
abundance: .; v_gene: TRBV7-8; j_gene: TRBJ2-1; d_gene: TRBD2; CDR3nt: TGTGCCAGCAGCAGAAGGGGGGTTAGCGGGAGTTTCTACAATGAGCAGTTCTTC; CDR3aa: CASSRRGVSGSFYNEQFF
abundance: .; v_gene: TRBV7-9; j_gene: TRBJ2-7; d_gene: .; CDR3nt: TGTGCCAGCAGCGCGATCTACGAGCAGTACTTC; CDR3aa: CASSAIYEQYF
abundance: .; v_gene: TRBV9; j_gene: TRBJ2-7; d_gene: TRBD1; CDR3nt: TGTGCCAGCAGCGTAGGGGGACAGGGGTGGGAGCAGTACTTC; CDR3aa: CASSVGGQGWEQYF
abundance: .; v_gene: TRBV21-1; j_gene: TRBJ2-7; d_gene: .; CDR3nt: TGTGCCAGCAGTAGGACAAATCCCTACGAGCAGTACTTC; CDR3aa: CASSRTNPYEQYF
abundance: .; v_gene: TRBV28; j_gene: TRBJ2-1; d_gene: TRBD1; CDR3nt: TGTGCCAGCACTCTAGACAGGGGGAGATACAATGAGCAGTTCTTC; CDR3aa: CASTLDRGRYNEQFF
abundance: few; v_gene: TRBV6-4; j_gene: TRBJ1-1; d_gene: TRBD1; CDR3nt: TGTGCCAGCAGCGACACCCCCGGGACAGCCAACACTGAAGCTTTCTTT; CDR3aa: CASSDTPGTANTEAFF
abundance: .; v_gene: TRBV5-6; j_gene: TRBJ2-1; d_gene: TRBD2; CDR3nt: TGTGCCAGCAGCTTGGGACTAGCGGGAGCCAATGAGCAGTTCTTC; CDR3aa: CASSLGLAGANEQFF
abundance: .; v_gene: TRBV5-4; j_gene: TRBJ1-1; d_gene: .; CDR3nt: TGTGCCAGCAGCCCCGGACAGAGGGCTGAAGCTTTCTTT; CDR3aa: CASSPGQRAEAFF
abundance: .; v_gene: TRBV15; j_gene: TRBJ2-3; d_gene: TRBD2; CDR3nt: TGTGCCACCGGGGAGGGACTTACGCAGTATTTT; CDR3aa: CATGEGLTQYF
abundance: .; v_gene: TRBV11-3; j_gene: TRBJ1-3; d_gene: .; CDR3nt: TGTGCCAGCAGCATCAACAACCGAAACACCATATATTTT; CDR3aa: CASSINNRNTIYF
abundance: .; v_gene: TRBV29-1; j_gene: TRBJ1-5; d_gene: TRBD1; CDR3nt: TGCAGCGCCAATATTGGGACAGCAAATCAGCCCCAGCATTTT; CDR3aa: CSANIGTANQPQHF
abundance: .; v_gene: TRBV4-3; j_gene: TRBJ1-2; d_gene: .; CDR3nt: TGCGCCAGCAGCCAAGTCCCCAGGCCGTATGGCTACACCTTC; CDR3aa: CASSQVPRPYGYTF
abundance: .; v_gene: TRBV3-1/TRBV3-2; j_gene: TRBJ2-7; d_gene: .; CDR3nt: TGTGCCAGCAGCCAATGGACTAATGGGGGCTACGAGCAGTACTTC; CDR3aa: CASSQWTNGGYEQYF
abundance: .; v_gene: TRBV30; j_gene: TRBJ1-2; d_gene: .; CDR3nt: TGTGCCTGGAGTGGGGGCAGAGGCGGCTACACCTTC; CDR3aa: CAWSGGRGGYTF
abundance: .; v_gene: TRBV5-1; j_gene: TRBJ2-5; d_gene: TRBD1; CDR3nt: TGCGCCAGCAGCATGGGACAGGGGCAAGAGACCCAGTACTTC; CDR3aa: CASSMGQGQETQYF
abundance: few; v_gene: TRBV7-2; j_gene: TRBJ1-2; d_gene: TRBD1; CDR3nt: TGTGCCAGCAGCTTAGGGAGGGCAGGGGGCTTTCGGTCCCATCGCTACACCTTC; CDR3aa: CASSLGRAGGFRSHRYTF
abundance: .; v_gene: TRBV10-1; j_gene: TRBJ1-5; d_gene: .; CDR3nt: TGCGCCAGCAGTGAGGTCCTTCAGCGTAGGAATCAGCCCCAGCATTTT; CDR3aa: CASSEVLQRRNQPQHF
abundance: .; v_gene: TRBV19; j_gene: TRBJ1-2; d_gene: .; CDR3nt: TGTGCCAGTAGTCTCCTACAGGTTTATGGCTACACCTTC; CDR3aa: CASSLLQVYGYTF
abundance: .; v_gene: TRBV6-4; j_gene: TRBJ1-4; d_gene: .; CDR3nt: TGTGCCAGCAGCAGGGTGCCCCATGAAAAACTGTTTTTT; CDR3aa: CASSRVPHEKLFF
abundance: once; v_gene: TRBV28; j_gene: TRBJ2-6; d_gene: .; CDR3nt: TGTGCCAGCAGTGCGACAACAATCTCTGGGGCCAACGTCCTGACTTTC; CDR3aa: CASSATTISGANVLTF
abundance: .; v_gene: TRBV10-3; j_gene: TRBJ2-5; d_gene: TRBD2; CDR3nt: TGTGCCATCGGCCTAGCGGGGAACCAAGAGACCCAGTACTTC; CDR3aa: CAIGLAGNQETQYF
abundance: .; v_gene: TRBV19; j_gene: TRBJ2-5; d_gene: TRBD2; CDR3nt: TGTGCCAGTAGTACGCGAAGCGGGGCGGTGGAGACCCAGTACTTC; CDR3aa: CASSTRSGAVETQYF
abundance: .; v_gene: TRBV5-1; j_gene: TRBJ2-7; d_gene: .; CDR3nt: TGCGCCAGCAGCTCGTCCTACGAGCAGTACTTC; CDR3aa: CASSSSYEQYF
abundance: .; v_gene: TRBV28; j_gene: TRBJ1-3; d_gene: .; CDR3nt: TGTGCCAGTGGGGGCACAGGGATCTCTGGAAACACCATATATTTT; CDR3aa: CASGGTGISGNTIYF
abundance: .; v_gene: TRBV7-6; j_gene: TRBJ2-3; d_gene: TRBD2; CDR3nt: TGTGCCAGCAGCCCTAGGACTAGCGGCACAGATACGCAGTATTTT; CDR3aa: CASSPRTSGTDTQYF
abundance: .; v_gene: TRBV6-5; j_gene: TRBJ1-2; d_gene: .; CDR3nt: TGTGCCAGCAGGGGGGGGACAATAGCTAACTATGGCTACACCTTC; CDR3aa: CASRGGTIANYGYTF
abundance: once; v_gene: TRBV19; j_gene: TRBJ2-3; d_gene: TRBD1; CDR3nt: TGTGCCAGTAGTATAGGGACAGGAGTTACTAGCACAGATACGCAGTATTTT; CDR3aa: CASSIGTGVTSTDTQYF
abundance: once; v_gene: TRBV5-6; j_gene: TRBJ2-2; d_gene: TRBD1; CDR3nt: TGTGCCAGCAGCTTAAGACAGGGATCCGGGGAGCTGTTTTTT; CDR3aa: CASSLRQGSGELFF
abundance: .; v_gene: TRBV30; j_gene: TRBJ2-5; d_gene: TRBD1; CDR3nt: TGTGCCTGGAGTGTACCGGACAGGGTGATCCAAGAGACCCAGTACTTC; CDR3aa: CAWSVPDRVIQETQYF
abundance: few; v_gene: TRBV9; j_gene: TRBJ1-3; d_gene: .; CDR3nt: TGTGCCAGCAGCGTAGGGGGGGCTGGAAACACCATATATTTT; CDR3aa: CASSVGGAGNTIYF
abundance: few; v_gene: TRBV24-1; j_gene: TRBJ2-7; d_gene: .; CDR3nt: TGTGCCACCAGTGATATGGACATAACCTACGAGCAGTACTTC; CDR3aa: CATSDMDITYEQYF
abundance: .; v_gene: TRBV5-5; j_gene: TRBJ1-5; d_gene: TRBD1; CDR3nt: TGTGCCAGCAGCTTGGCGGGGGACAGGGTTTGGAATCAGCCCCAGCATTTT; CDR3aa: CASSLAGDRVWNQPQHF
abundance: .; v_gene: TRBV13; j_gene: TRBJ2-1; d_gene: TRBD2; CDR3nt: TGTGCCAAGGGCGGGGGGAATTACAATGAGCAGTTCTTC; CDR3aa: CAKGGGNYNEQFF
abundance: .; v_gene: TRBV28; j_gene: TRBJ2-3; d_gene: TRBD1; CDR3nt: TGTGCCAGCAGCAGTCAGGGGGCGTCCAACACAGATACGCAGTATTTT; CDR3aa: CASSSQGASNTDTQYF
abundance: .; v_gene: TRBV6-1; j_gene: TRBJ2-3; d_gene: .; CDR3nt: TGTGCCAGCAGTGAAGGAACTGAACCTAGCACAGATACGCAGTATTTT; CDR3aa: CASSEGTEPSTDTQYF
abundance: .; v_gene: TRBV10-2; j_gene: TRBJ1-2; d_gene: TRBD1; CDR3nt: TGCGCCAGCACCGGACAGGGTGGTAACGGTGGGACCTTC; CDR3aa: CASTGQGGNGGTF
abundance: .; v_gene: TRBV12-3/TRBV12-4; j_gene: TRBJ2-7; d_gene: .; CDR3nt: TGTGCCAGCACCTCAGGTTCCTACGAGCAGTACTTC; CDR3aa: CASTSGSYEQYF
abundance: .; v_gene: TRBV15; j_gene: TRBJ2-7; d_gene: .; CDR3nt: TGTGCCACCAGTTTGACTACCTCCTACGAGCAGTACTTC; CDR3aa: CATSLTTSYEQYF
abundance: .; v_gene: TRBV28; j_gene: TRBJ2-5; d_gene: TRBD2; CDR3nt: TGTGCCAGCAGTGGAGCGGGGGCGATAGAGACCCAGTACTTC; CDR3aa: CASSGAGAIETQYF
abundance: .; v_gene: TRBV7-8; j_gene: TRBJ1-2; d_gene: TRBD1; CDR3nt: TGTGCCAGCAGCGCGCGACAGGGCGTGTGGGGTGATGGCTACACCTTC; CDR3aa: CASSARQGVWGDGYTF